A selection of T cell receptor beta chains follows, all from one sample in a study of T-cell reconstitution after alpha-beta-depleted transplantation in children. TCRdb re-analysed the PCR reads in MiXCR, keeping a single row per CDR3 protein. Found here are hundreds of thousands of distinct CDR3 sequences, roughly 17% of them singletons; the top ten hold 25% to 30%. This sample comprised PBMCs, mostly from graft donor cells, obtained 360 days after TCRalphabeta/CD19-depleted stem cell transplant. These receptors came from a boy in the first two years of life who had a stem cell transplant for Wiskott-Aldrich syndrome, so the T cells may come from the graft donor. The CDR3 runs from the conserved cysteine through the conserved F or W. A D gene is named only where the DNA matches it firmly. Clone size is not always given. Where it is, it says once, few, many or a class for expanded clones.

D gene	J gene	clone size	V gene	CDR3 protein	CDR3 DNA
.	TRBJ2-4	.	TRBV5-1	CASSLELGADQYF	TGCGCCAGCAGCTTGGAACTTGGGGCAGATCAGTACTTC
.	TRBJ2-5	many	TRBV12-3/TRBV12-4	CASSLGRYIPPEETQYF	TGTGCCAGCAGTTTAGGACGCTACATCCCCCCCGAAGAGACCCAGTACTTC
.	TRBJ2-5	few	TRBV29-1	CSVFGGPRRQETQYF	TGCAGCGTATTTGGTGGCCCAAGGCGGCAAGAGACCCAGTACTTC
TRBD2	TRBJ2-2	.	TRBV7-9	CASSSSGLNTGELFF	TGTGCCAGCAGCTCTAGCGGGCTTAACACCGGGGAGCTGTTTTTT
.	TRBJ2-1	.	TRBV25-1	CASTGDYNEQFF	TGTGCCAGCACAGGGGACTACAATGAGCAGTTCTTC
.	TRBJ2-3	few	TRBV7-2	CASSLSTRTQYF	TGTGCCAGCAGCTTAAGTACTAGGACGCAGTATTTT
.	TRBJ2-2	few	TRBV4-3	CASSQERVGGTGELFF	TGCGCCAGCAGCCAAGAACGAGTCGGAGGGACCGGGGAGCTGTTTTTT
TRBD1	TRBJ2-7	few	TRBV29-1	CSVGGQGFGVQYF	TGCAGCGTTGGGGGACAGGGTTTCGGTGTGCAGTACTTC
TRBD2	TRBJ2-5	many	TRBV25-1	CASGGLAGQETQYF	TGTGCCAGCGGCGGACTAGCGGGACAAGAGACCCAGTACTTC
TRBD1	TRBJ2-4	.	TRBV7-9	CASSLVQGAGAKNIQYF	TGTGCCAGCAGCTTAGTCCAGGGGGCAGGAGCCAAAAACATTCAGTACTTC
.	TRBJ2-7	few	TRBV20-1	CSVGPYEQYF	TGCAGTGTGGGGCCCTACGAGCAGTACTTC
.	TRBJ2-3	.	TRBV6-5	CASSHRDTQYF	TGTGCCAGCAGTCATCGAGATACGCAGTATTTT
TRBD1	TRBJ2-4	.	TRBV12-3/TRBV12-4	CASSHQDRERDIQYF	TGTGCCAGCAGCCATCAGGACAGGGAAAGGGACATTCAGTACTTC
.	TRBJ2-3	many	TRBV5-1	CASSLGNTQYF	TGCGCCAGCAGCTTAGGAAATACGCAGTATTTT
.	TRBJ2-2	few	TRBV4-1	CASSQGRVLNTGELFF	TGCGCCAGCAGCCAAGGCAGGGTATTGAACACCGGGGAGCTGTTTTTT
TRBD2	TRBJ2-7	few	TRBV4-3	CASSQVAGVSYEQYF	TGCGCCAGCAGCCAAGTCGCGGGAGTCTCCTACGAGCAGTACTTC
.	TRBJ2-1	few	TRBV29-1	CSGRRSSYNEQFF	TGCAGCGGCCGACGGTCCTCCTACAATGAGCAGTTCTTC
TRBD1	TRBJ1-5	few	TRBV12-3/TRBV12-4	CASRPTGISNQPQHF	TGTGCCAGCAGACCGACAGGGATTAGCAATCAGCCCCAGCATTTT
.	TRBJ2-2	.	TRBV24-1	CATSEGTGGLFF	TGTGCCACCAGCGAGGGGACCGGGGGGCTGTTTTTT
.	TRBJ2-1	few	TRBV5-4	CASSPRSPVKGNEQFF	TGTGCCAGCAGCCCCCGGAGTCCCGTAAAGGGCAATGAGCAGTTCTTC
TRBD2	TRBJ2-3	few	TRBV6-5	CASSYGLAGVAGTDTQYF	TGTGCCAGCAGTTATGGACTAGCGGGAGTAGCTGGCACAGATACGCAGTATTTT
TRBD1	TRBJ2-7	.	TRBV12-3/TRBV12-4	CASARTGGTYEQYF	TGTGCCAGCGCTAGAACAGGGGGAACCTACGAGCAGTACTTC
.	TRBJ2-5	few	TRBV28	CASSSAGFVETQYF	TGTGCCAGCAGTTCCGCAGGTTTCGTAGAGACCCAGTACTTC
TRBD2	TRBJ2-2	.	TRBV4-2	CASSQGSGGASTGELFF	TGTGCCAGCAGCCAAGGATCCGGGGGGGCCAGCACCGGGGAGCTGTTTTTT
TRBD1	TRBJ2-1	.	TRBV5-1	CASSLDRGRHNEQFF	TGCGCCAGCAGCTTGGACAGGGGGCGTCACAATGAGCAGTTCTTC
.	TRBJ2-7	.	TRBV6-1	CASSEPGLQYEQYF	TGTGCCAGCAGTGAGCCGGGACTTCAGTACGAGCAGTACTTC
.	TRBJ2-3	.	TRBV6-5	CASSYSIRKRGSDTQYF	TGTGCCAGCAGTTACTCGATCAGAAAAAGGGGATCAGATACGCAGTATTTT
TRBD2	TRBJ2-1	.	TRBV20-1	CSASGLAGVYNEQFF	TGCAGTGCTTCGGGACTAGCGGGAGTCTACAATGAGCAGTTCTTC
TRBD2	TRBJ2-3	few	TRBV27	CASSKTSGGPITDTQYF	TGTGCCAGCAGTAAGACTAGCGGGGGGCCCATCACAGATACGCAGTATTTT
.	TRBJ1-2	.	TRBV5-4	CASSQGYYGYTF	TGTGCCAGCAGTCAGGGGTATTATGGCTACACCTTC
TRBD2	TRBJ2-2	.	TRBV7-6	CASSSHHPFGRGLAGTGELFF	TGTGCCAGCAGCTCCCACCACCCCTTCGGACGCGGGCTAGCGGGCACCGGGGAGCTGTTTTTT
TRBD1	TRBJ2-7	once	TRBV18	CASSLGQGTLYEQYF	TGTGCCAGCTCACTGGGACAGGGTACCCTCTACGAGCAGTACTTC
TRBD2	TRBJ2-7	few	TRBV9	CASSVGLAGGYEQYF	TGTGCCAGCAGCGTAGGGCTAGCGGGAGGATACGAGCAGTACTTC
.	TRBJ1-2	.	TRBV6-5	CASSYSGPRGYGYTF	TGTGCCAGCAGTTACTCGGGACCTAGAGGCTATGGCTACACCTTC
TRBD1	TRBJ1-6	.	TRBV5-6	CASSRTGGGNSPLHF	TGTGCCAGCAGCCGAACAGGGGGCGGCAATTCACCCCTCCACTTT
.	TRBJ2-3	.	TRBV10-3	CAIRDVADTQYF	TGTGCCATCAGGGACGTTGCAGATACGCAGTATTTT
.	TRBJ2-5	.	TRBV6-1	CASTVTVYQETQYF	TGTGCCAGCACTGTGACTGTGTACCAAGAGACCCAGTACTTC
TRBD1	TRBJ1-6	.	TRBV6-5	CASRRQGYDSPLHF	TGTGCCAGCAGGAGACAGGGATATGATTCACCCCTCCACTTT
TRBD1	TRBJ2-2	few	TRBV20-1	CSARAMGGQGVGELFF	TGCAGTGCTAGAGCGATGGGAGGACAGGGTGTCGGGGAGCTGTTTTTT
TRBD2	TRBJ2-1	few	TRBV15	CATSSLTSGDNEQFF	TGTGCCACCAGCAGTTTGACTAGCGGGGACAATGAGCAGTTCTTC
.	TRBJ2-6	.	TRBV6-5	CASSYWRSSGANVLTF	TGTGCCAGCAGTTATTGGCGGTCCTCTGGGGCCAACGTCCTGACTTTC
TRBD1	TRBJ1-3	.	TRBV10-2	CASRPGQGRTGGNTIYF	TGCGCCAGCAGGCCGGGACAGGGCAGAACTGGAGGAAACACCATATATTTT
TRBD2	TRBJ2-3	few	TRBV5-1	CASSGGEITDTQYF	TGCGCCAGCAGTGGGGGGGAAATTACAGATACGCAGTATTTT
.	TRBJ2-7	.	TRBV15	CATSREAGTTSYEQYF	TGTGCCACCAGCAGAGAGGCCGGGACAACTTCCTACGAGCAGTACTTC
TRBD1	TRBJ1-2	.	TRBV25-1	CTSSATGNYGYTF	TGTACCAGCAGTGCGACAGGGAACTATGGCTACACCTTC
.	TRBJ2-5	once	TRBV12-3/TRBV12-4	CASSLAGPLEEYF	TGTGCCAGCAGTTTAGCGGGGCCACTTGAGGAGTACTTC
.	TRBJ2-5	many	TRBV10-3	CAISETRPQETQYF	TGTGCCATCAGTGAGACTCGGCCGCAAGAGACCCAGTACTTC
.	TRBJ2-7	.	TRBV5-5	CASSLMGHNEQYF	TGTGCCAGCAGCTTGATGGGACACAACGAGCAGTACTTC
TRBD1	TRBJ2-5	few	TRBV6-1	CASSKQGIRQETQYF	TGTGCCAGCAGTAAACAGGGGATTCGCCAAGAGACCCAGTACTTC
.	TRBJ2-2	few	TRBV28	CASRGSGELFF	TGTGCCAGCAGAGGGTCCGGGGAGCTGTTTTTT
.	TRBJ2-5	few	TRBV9	CASSPTPPETQYF	TGTGCCAGCAGTCCCACTCCCCCAGAGACCCAGTACTTC
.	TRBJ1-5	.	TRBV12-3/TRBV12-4	CASSLAPLGAQHF	TGTGCCAGCAGTTTAGCCCCTCTCGGGGCCCAGCATTTT
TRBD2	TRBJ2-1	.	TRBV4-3	CASSQEWGGSYNEQFF	TGCGCCAGCAGCCAAGAGTGGGGGGGCTCCTACAATGAGCAGTTCTTC
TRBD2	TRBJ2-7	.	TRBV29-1	CSVLPIAGDPNEQYF	TGCAGCGTCTTGCCGATAGCGGGAGACCCTAACGAGCAGTACTTC
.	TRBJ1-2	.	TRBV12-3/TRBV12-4	CASKSQGGWGYTF	TGTGCCAGCAAGAGCCAGGGAGGCTGGGGCTACACCTTC
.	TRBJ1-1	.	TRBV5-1	CASSSLTGNTEAFF	TGCGCCAGCAGCTCGTTGACAGGGAACACTGAAGCTTTCTTT
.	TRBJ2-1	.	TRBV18	CASSPDGAWDEQFF	TGTGCCAGCTCACCGGACGGGGCGTGGGATGAGCAGTTCTTC
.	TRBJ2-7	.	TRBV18	CASSPGLLGHEQYF	TGTGCCAGCTCACCGGGACTCCTTGGCCACGAGCAGTACTTC
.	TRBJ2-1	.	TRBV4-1	CASVEPGKNNEQFF	TGCGCCAGCGTCGAACCGGGAAAAAACAATGAGCAGTTCTTC
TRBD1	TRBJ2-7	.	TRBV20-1	CSALTDRGWYEQYF	TGCAGTGCCCTCACCGACAGGGGTTGGTACGAGCAGTACTTC